Included here is one T cell receptor (beta chain) sequence, with context. Its target is unknown. The sample's time point: newly diagnosed, previously untreated cHL patient sample. It was by magnetic negative selection that CD4+ T cells were purified from thawed PBMCs. Newly diagnosed, untreated classical Hodgkin lymphoma PBMCs served as comparison. Profiling relied on immunoSEQ multiplex PCR, and the TCRdb table lists in-frame clones only, not all of them. Here the sample spans under 35,000 clones, roughly 90% being singletons. The data were obtained in a study of PD-1 blockade in classical Hodgkin lymphoma. Study-level points and caveats: Relapsed/refractory patients reportedly had the lowest baseline TCR diversity, below newly diagnosed patients, who were below healthy donors. The drivers behind the repertoire differences, possibly disease activity or prior therapy, remain undefined.

This clonotype originated in a human donor with classical Hodgkin lymphoma. Specimen: CD4+ T cells from blood.

The CDR3 DNA is TGTGCCAGCAGCTACGACAGAACTAATTCACCCCTCCACTTT. It translates to CASSYDRTNSPLHF. This chain links TRBV5-4 with TRBJ1-6; D is possibly TRBD1 (5 bases). Per the germline V gene, CDR1 is SGHNT and CDR2 is YYREEE (reference sequence). This CDR3 region has 14 residues. Trimming removed 3 bases at V and 6 bases at J, with 10 bases between.